One sample yielded the 27 T cell receptor beta chains listed below, sequenced in a study of cytomegalovirus exposure and HLA in healthy donors. Vbeta (60) and Jbeta (13) primers were used in the PCR. Clones were read by immunoSEQ multiplex PCR, and TCRdb kept only the in-frame ones, dropping some. The table has some 130,000 clones, 79% seen once. Sequences were obtained from PBMCs. The receptors here all came from a man in his forties in good health and CMV-seropositive.

The gene calls are TRBV4-1 and TRBJ2-7; 7 nucleotides line up with TRBD1. The junction had 4 bases not matched to a gene; V was cut back by 1 base and J by 1 base. The CDR3 totals 15 residues. Germline V gene lookup returns CDR1 MGHRA and CDR2 YSYEKL. The chain's CDR3 is CASSQGGGWSYEQYF. The CDR3 nucleotides read TGCGCCAGCAGCCAAGGAGGGGGCTGGTCCTACGAGCAGTACTTC.

Comment on this clone: This sample also contains other DNA sequences that code for the same CDR3. The chain is built from TRBV11-3 and TRBJ1-1; D uncertain. Trimming took 2 bases from V and 1 from J, leaving 8 bases between them. CDR1 SGHNT and CDR2 YENEEA come from the germline V gene. The CDR3 has 14 amino acids. DNA of the CDR3: TGTGCCAGCAGCTTAAGTCGAGCGAACACTGAAGCTTTCTTT. Translated: CASSLSRANTEAFF.

The chain is built from TRBV5-1 and TRBJ2-7, with TRBD2 matching over 10 bases. Trimming at V came to 0 bases and at J to 4 bases, leaving 7 bases not matched to a gene. Germline V gene lookup returns CDR1 SGHRS and CDR2 YFSETQ. This CDR3 has 16 amino acids. The CDR3 spells CASSLGMGLAKYEQYF. The CDR3 DNA is TGCGCCAGCAGCTTGGGGATGGGACTAGCGAAGTACGAGCAGTACTTC.

The genes are TRBV9 and TRBJ1-5; weak D call: TRBD1 (6 bases). The CDR3 is 15 residues long. Trimming cost V 3 bases and J 0 bases, with 10 bases left between them. CDR1 is SGDLS, CDR2 YYNGEE, per germline. CDR3 DNA sequence: TGTGCCAGCAGCGATGGGACAAGTAGCAATCAGCCCCAGCATTTT. It specifies CASSDGTSSNQPQHF. The whole variable domain, filled in from reference TRBV9 and TRBJ1-5, reads DSGVTQTPKHLITATGQRVTLRCSPRSGDLSVYWYQQSLDQGLQFLIQYYNGEERAKGNILERFSAQQFPDLHSELNLSSLELGDSALYFCASSDGTSSNQPQHFGDGTRLSIL.

The chain uses TRBV29-1 and TRBJ1-2; TRBD1 agrees at 8 bases. After removal of 3 bases from V and 6 bases from J, the junction contained 6 bases not matched to a gene. The length of the CDR3 is 13 residues. Per the germline V gene, CDR1 is SQVTM and CDR2 is ANQGSEA. The CDR3 DNA is TGCAGCGTTGACAGGGGGCGGATAAATGGCTACACCTTC. Its translation is CSVDRGRINGYTF.

This chain uses TRBV4-2 with TRBJ1-5; D may be TRBD1 (5 bases). CDR3 size: 15 residues. CDR1 and CDR2 from the germline V gene are LGHNA and YNFKEQ. Trimming took 4 bases from V and 3 from J, leaving 13 bases between them. CDR3 sequence: CASSLGLGDNQPQHF. CDR3 DNA sequence: TGTGCCAGCAGCCTGGGACTGGGAGACAATCAGCCCCAGCATTTT.

The rearrangement links TRBV5-1 to TRBJ2-7, with TRBD1 matching over 8 bases. CDR3 size: 15 residues. The trim removed 3 bases at V and 6 bases at J, leaving 11 bases unmatched. Germline V lookup: CDR1 SGHRS, CDR2 YFSETQ. The CDR3 spells CASSSGQALLAEQYF. CDR3 in DNA: TGCGCCAGCAGCTCGGGACAGGCCCTACTCGCCGAGCAGTACTTC.

The J gene is TRBJ1-2, the V gene TRBV7-8, with D possibly being TRBD1 (6 bases). Germline CDR1 reads SGHVS; CDR2 reads FQNEAQ. The CDR3 length is 14 residues. V gave up 0 bases and J gave up 4 bases, with 9 bases separating them. This CDR3 is CASSLAGGFYGYTF. Here the CDR3 DNA reads TGTGCCAGCAGCTTAGCTGGGGGCTTCTATGGCTACACCTTC.

The CDR3 protein is CASNYRAGLYEQYF. For the CDR3, the DNA is TGTGCCAGCAATTACCGGGCAGGGCTCTACGAGCAGTACTTC. The V and J genes are TRBV27 and TRBJ2-7; tentative D call: TRBD1 (5 bases). This CDR3 is 14 amino acids long. Germline V lookup: CDR1 MNHEY, CDR2 SMNVEV (reference sequence). The germline V and J ends were trimmed by 7 bases and 3 bases, with 16 bases remaining between them.

V and J are TRBV6-5 and TRBJ1-2; TRBD1 matches 11 bases. V shed 0 bases and J 4 bases; nucleotides not matched to a gene: 1. The V gene's germline CDR1 is MNHEY and CDR2 SVGAGI. This CDR3 region has 15 residues. DNA for the CDR3: TGTGCCAGCAGTTACTCAGGGACAGGGGGCTATGGCTACACCTTC. Its protein is CASSYSGTGGYGYTF.

This clone was counted a few times. The chain carries TRBV7-9 and TRBJ2-4, with 8 positions matching TRBD1. Trimming removed 2 bases from V and 8 bases from J; junction bases left unmatched: 8. Germline CDR1 SEHNR, CDR2 FQNEAQ (reference sequence). This CDR3 is built from 15 residues. This CDR3 is CASSLTQGAVDIQYF. The CDR3 nucleotides read TGTGCCAGCAGCTTAACTCAGGGGGCGGTAGACATTCAGTACTTC.

V gene TRBV4-2 combines with J gene TRBJ2-1; 8 nucleotides agree with TRBD2. The V segment lost 0 bases and the J segment 1 base; nucleotides outside the gene matches: 5. CDR3 length: 17 residues. CDR1 and CDR2 (germline): LGHNA, YNFKEQ. Written as DNA, the CDR3 is TGTGCCAGCAGCCAAGATTCGAGCGGGAGATCCTACAATGAGCAGTTCTTC. This encodes CASSQDSSGRSYNEQFF.

The chain links TRBV4-1 to TRBJ1-5; tentatively, D is TRBD1 (5 bases). The germline V gene encodes CDR1 MGHRA and CDR2 YSYEKL. The V gene lost 0 bases and the J gene lost 6 bases, with 12 bases spanning the gap. This CDR3 spans 15 amino acids. CDR3 loop: CASSQDLGGGQPQHF. CDR3 in DNA: TGCGCCAGCAGCCAAGATTTGGGGGGAGGTCAGCCCCAGCATTTT.

CDR3 sequence: CSVVWQGVDQPQHF. As DNA, the CDR3 is TGCAGCGTTGTATGGCAGGGGGTCGATCAGCCCCAGCATTTT. The chain combines TRBV29-1 with TRBJ1-5; 7 bases match TRBD1. Germline CDR1 is SQVTM and CDR2 is ANQGSEA. V gave up 4 bases and J gave up 5 bases; unmatched junction bases: 8. This CDR3 has 14 residues.

V usage is TRBV29-1 and J usage is TRBJ1-1, with 7 positions matching TRBD1. CDR1 and CDR2 (germline): SQVTM, ANQGSEA. Losses at the gene ends were 6 bases for V and 5 bases for J; bases not matched to a gene: 9. The CDR3 is 13 residues long. CDR3 sequence (DNA): TGCAGCGTGGGTTGGGACAGAGGGACTGAAGCTTTCTTT. Translation gives CSVGWDRGTEAFF.

The chain is built from TRBV11-2 and TRBJ2-1; 8 bases are shared with TRBD2. Germline lookup yields CDR1 SGHAT and CDR2 FQNNGV. The CDR3 consists of 15 residues. V shed 5 bases and J 1 base; nucleotides not matched to a gene: 4. The CDR3 DNA reads as TGTGCCAGCAGCGAACTAGCGGCGTCCTACAATGAGCAGTTCTTC. It yields the protein CASSELAASYNEQFF.

The gene calls are TRBV5-6 and TRBJ2-7; 12 bases agree with TRBD2. V lost 2 bases and J lost 3; bases outside the gene matches: 6. Per the germline V gene, CDR1 is SGHDT and CDR2 is YYEEEE. The CDR3 length is 16 residues. CDR3 amino acids: CASSLVLAGGNYEQYF. The DNA of the CDR3 is TGTGCCAGCAGCTTAGTCCTAGCGGGAGGGAACTACGAGCAGTACTTC.

This chain uses TRBV10-3 with TRBJ2-1; D remains ambiguous. The CDR3 runs to 13 residues. Trimming removed 2 bases at V and 10 bases at J, with 12 bases between. From germline, CDR1 is ENHRY and CDR2 SYGVKD. The CDR3 coding sequence is TGTGCCATCAGTGAGCCACAGAGAAAGGAGCAGTTCTTC. Translating gives CAISEPQRKEQFF.

The rearrangement links TRBV19 to TRBJ2-1; 8 bases match TRBD2. Germline V gene data show CDR1 as LNHDA and CDR2 as SQIVND (reference sequence). The J segment lost 5 bases and the V segment lost 5 bases, leaving 5 bases of the junction unmatched. The CDR3 length is 14 residues. The CDR3 protein is CASSRSGDHNEQFF. The CDR3 nucleotides read TGTGCCAGTAGTCGTAGCGGGGACCACAATGAGCAGTTCTTC.

This rearrangement joins TRBV11-3 to TRBJ2-1; the match to TRBD2 covers 7 bases. The CDR3 covers 15 residues. Germline values: CDR1 SGHNT, CDR2 YENEEA. V shed 4 bases and J 4 bases; nucleotides not matched to a gene: 7. The CDR3 region has the DNA TGTGCCAGCAGCTCCAACCCCGGGGGGTACAATGAGCAGTTCTTC. Amino acids: CASSSNPGGYNEQFF. Complete variable domain (other parts from reference TRBV11-3 and TRBJ2-1): EAGVVQSPRYKIIEKKQPVAFWCNPISGHNTLYWYLQNLGQGPELLIRYENEEAVDDSQLPKDRFSAERLKGVDSTLKIQPAELGDSAVYLCASSSNPGGYNEQFFGPGTRLTVL.

The CDR3 region is CASSLDLGQADSGANVLTF. The CDR3 DNA sequence: TGTGCCAGCAGCTTAGATTTGGGACAGGCTGACTCTGGGGCCAACGTCCTGACTTTC. The V call is TRBV11-2, the J call TRBJ2-6; 8 nucleotides agree with TRBD1. Germline V lookup: CDR1 SGHAT, CDR2 FQNNGV. The CDR3 covers 19 residues. V dropped 0 bases and J dropped 0; count of bases not matched to a gene: 7.

This clone was counted between two and nine times. The chain has TRBV5-1 and TRBJ2-7, with D perhaps TRBD1 (6 bases). This CDR3 has 13 residues. Germline CDR1 is SGHRS and CDR2 is YFSETQ. Trimming took 2 bases from V and 7 from J, leaving 13 bases between them. CDR3 DNA sequence: TGCGCCAGCAGCTTTAACAGGGAATTGGAGCAGTACTTC. Amino acids: CASSFNRELEQYF.

The chain is built from TRBV29-1 and TRBJ1-2; D is perhaps TRBD1 (6 bases). The length of the CDR3 is 11 residues. Germline V gene lookup returns CDR1 SQVTM and CDR2 ANQGSEA. V lost 5 bases and J lost 7, with 11 bases in between. The CDR3 sequence: CSVSGEGGYTF. The CDR3 DNA sequence: TGCAGCGTTTCAGGGGAAGGTGGCTACACCTTC. Full variable domain (outside the CDR3, taken from reference TRBV29-1 and TRBJ1-2): SAVISQKPSRDICQRGTSLTIQCQVDSQVTMMFWYRQQPGQSLTLIATANQGSEATYESGFVIDKFPISRPNLTFSTLTVSNMSPEDSSIYLCSVSGEGGYTFGSGTRLTVV.

The chain uses TRBV5-4 and TRBJ1-2, with 9 bases that match TRBD1. V lost 4 bases, J lost 4 bases, and 2 bases stayed unmatched. The CDR3 totals 13 residues. Germline V gene sequence: CDR1 SGHNT, CDR2 YYREEE (reference sequence). The CDR3 sequence is CASSGTGPYGYTF. Here the CDR3 DNA reads TGTGCCAGCAGCGGGACAGGGCCCTATGGCTACACCTTC.

CDR3 bases: TGTGCCAGTAGTATGGGGCAGTCGATCAACTATGGCTACACCTTC. Encoded protein: CASSMGQSINYGYTF. V gene TRBV19 combines with J gene TRBJ1-2, with D possibly TRBD1 on 5 matching bases. V lost 3 bases and J lost 2, with 13 bases in between. Germline loops: CDR1 LNHDA, CDR2 SQIVND (reference sequence). The CDR3 is 15 amino acids. The variable domain in full, completed from reference TRBV19 and TRBJ1-2, reads DGGITQSPKYLFRKEGQNVTLSCEQNLNHDAMYWYRQDPGQGLRLIYYSQIVNDFQKGDIAEGYSVSREKKESFPLTVTSAQKNPTAFYLCASSMGQSINYGYTFGSGTRLTVV.

The V gene is TRBV7-9, the J gene TRBJ2-5; 9 bases match TRBD1. Unmatched junction bases numbered 6, after V lost 5 bases and J lost 5 bases. The length of the CDR3 is 14 residues. Germline V gene data show CDR1 as SEHNR and CDR2 as FQNEAQ (reference sequence). The chain's CDR3 is CASSRQGVWETQYF. The CDR3 region has the DNA TGTGCCAGCAGCCGACAGGGGGTGTGGGAGACCCAGTACTTC.

The chain joins TRBV10-1 to TRBJ2-2; 8 bases map to TRBD2. This CDR3 has 15 residues. V was clipped by 6 bases and J by 4 bases; unmatched bases: 7. CDR1 is WNHNN and CDR2 is SYGVQD in the germline V gene (reference sequence). CDR3 DNA sequence: TGCGCCAGCAGCCTGGGACTAGGTGGCACCGGGGAGCTGTTTTTT. Its protein product is CASSLGLGGTGELFF.